These T cell receptor beta chains were read from a single sample in a study of cytomegalovirus exposure and HLA in healthy donors. The method was immunoSEQ multiplex PCR; TCRdb's version includes in-frame clones alone and lacks a portion of them. The sample yields 150,000 to 200,000 clones, about 65% seen once. The sample taken for sequencing was PBMCs. These receptors came from a girl between 10 and 17 years old in good health and CMV-seronegative. The CDR3 runs from the conserved cysteine through the conserved F or W. The D gene is left open where the match is weak. The listing skips clone size in some rows; elsewhere it reads once, few, many or a size class.

TRBV19	TRBD1	NA	TRBJ1-5	TGTGCCAGTAGTAGGGACTCCGGGACAGGGGTAAGGGGCAATCAGCCCCAGCATTTT	CASSRDSGTGVRGNQPQHF
TRBV5-4	NA	NA	TRBJ1-2	TGTGCCAGCAGCTCTCCCATCGGAGGGGGGGGCTATGGCTACACCTTC	CASSSPIGGGGYGYTF
TRBV7-9	TRBD1	NA	TRBJ1-2	TGTGCCAGCAGCCACAGGGGGGGGAACTATGGCTACACCTTC	CASSHRGGNYGYTF
TRBV7-2	TRBD2	NA	TRBJ2-1	TGTGCCAGCAGCTTAGCTAGCGGGGAGTACAATGAGCAGTTCTTC	CASSLASGEYNEQFF
TRBV19	TRBD1	NA	TRBJ1-5	TGTGCCAGTAGCAAAGACAGGGACGGCCAGCCCCAGCATTTT	CASSKDRDGQPQHF
TRBV2	TRBD1	NA	TRBJ1-1	TGTGCCAGCAGTGACGGGACAGGGGGCTGGGGGACGAGGGACACTGAAGCTTTCTTT	CASSDGTGGWGTRDTEAFF
TRBV10-2	TRBD2	NA	TRBJ2-3	TGCGCCAGCAGTGAGTTCGGGGGGGTCACAGATACGCAGTATTTT	CASSEFGGVTDTQYF
TRBV7-9	NA	few	TRBJ1-5	TGTGCCAGCAGCTTGTCTTTGGAGCAGCCCCAGCATTTT	CASSLSLEQPQHF
TRBV6-6	TRBD1	NA	TRBJ1-2	TGTGCCAGCAGTTACTGGACAGGGGGCTACACCTTC	CASSYWTGGYTF
TRBV19	NA	NA	TRBJ1-4	TGTGCCAGTAGTCCAGGGGATGAAAAACTGTTTTTT	CASSPGDEKLFF
TRBV19	TRBD2	NA	TRBJ2-3	TGTGCCAGTAGTATCCGACTAGCGGGGTTCGATCATACGCAGTATTTT	CASSIRLAGFDHTQYF
TRBV12-5	NA	NA	TRBJ2-3	TGTGCTAGTGGTTTAAGGGCGTTTCGGGGGACTAGCACAGATACGCAGTATTTT	CASGLRAFRGTSTDTQYF
TRBV7-7	TRBD2	NA	TRBJ2-5	TGTGCTAGCTCGCGAGGGAGGGAAGAGACCCAGTACTTC	CASSRGREETQYF
TRBV2	TRBD2	NA	TRBJ2-7	TGTGCCAGCAGGGACTCTAGCGGGGGCAACGAGCAGTACTTC	CASRDSSGGNEQYF
TRBV5-6	TRBD2	once	TRBJ2-7	TGTGCCAGCAGCTTGACTAGCGGGGGGGCCGGTCCCTACGAGCAGTACTTC	CASSLTSGGAGPYEQYF
TRBV2	NA	NA	TRBJ1-2	TGCGCCAGCAGTCGCGACAGTTCGATCTATGGCTACACCTTC	CASSRDSSIYGYTF
TRBV2	TRBD1	few	TRBJ2-4	TGTGCCAGCAGACGGCAGGGGGTATCCAAAAACATTCAGTACTTC	CASRRQGVSKNIQYF
TRBV15	TRBD2	NA	TRBJ2-7	TGTGCCACCAGCACTGTAGCGGGGGGCCACGAGCAGTACTTC	CATSTVAGGHEQYF
TRBV6-5	NA	NA	TRBJ1-2	TGTGCCAGCAGTTCCCCGACAAGACGAACTGGCTACACCTTC	CASSSPTRRTGYTF
TRBV6-6	NA	few	TRBJ1-5	TGTGCCAGCAGTCGACAGGATAGCAATCAGCCCCAGCATTTT	CASSRQDSNQPQHF
TRBV7-9	TRBD1	NA	TRBJ1-1	TGTGCCAGCAGCTGGGACAGCCCGAACACTGAAGCTTTCTTT	CASSWDSPNTEAFF
TRBV27	NA	NA	TRBJ1-2	TGTGCCAGCCCGGACAGTTATGGCTACACCTTC	CASPDSYGYTF
TRBV7-9	NA	NA	TRBJ1-2	TGTGCCTCCCGACCGGGGGAGAACTATGGCTACACCTTC	CASRPGENYGYTF
TRBV5-4	TRBD1	NA	TRBJ1-1	TGTGCCAGCAGCCGGGGGACAGCCAGTGAAGCTTTCTTT	CASSRGTASEAFF